These 16 T cell receptor beta chains originate from one sample sequenced in a study of T-cell reconstitution after alpha-beta-depleted transplantation in children. Library preparation (for TCRbeta) was performed with unique molecular identifiers. A single record per CDR3 protein comes from TCRdb applying MiXCR to the PCR reads. The table has roughly 500,000 distinct CDR3 sequences, roughly 10% seen once. The source was PBMCs, collected before TCRalphabeta/CD19-depleted stem cell transplant. Receptors were obtained from a child aged 2 to 10 with inherited bone marrow failure, due to receive a stem cell transplant.

Ten or more counts support this clonotype. J is TRBJ1-2 and V is TRBV27; D ambiguous. CDR1 is MNHEY, CDR2 SMNVEV, per germline (reference sequence). The V end was cut by 0 bases, the J end by 7 bases, with 21 bases between. The CDR3 runs 17 residues. The CDR3: CASSLSGGLGIAAGYTF. DNA of the CDR3: TGTGCCAGCAGTTTATCAGGTGGACTGGGGATTGCGGCTGGCTACACCTTC.

This clonotype appeared a few times. The chain links TRBV23-1 to TRBJ2-7, with 9 bases aligning to TRBD1. TRBV23-1 is an open reading frame whose function is uncertain. The CDR3 runs to 15 residues. With V trimmed by 0 bases and J by 4 bases, 4 bases remained unmatched. CDR3 in DNA: TGCGCCAGCAGTCAATCTGGGGACAGGGAGTACGAGCAGTACTTC. Its protein product is CASSQSGDREYEQYF.

This clonotype occurred many times. V usage is TRBV20-1 and J usage is TRBJ2-1; D uncertain. Germline CDR1 DFQATT, CDR2 SNEGSKA (reference sequence). The CDR3 loop spans 13 amino acids. Trimming removed 1 base at V and 7 bases at J, with 11 bases between. The CDR3 DNA reads as TGCAGTGCTAGAGTGGCCCACCGGAATGAGCAGTTCTTC. Translated, it gives CSARVAHRNEQFF.

This clonotype showed up many times. This chain connects TRBV12-3 or TRBV12-4 to TRBJ2-5, with 7 bases identical to TRBD2. V shed 6 bases and J 10 bases; nucleotides not matched to a gene: 11. The CDR3 runs to 13 residues. The CDR3 DNA follows: TGTGCCAGCAGCCGGACCGGGGGGAACGACCAGTACTTC. This encodes CASSRTGGNDQYF.

Ten or more counts support this clonotype. V gene TRBV7-9 combines with J gene TRBJ2-1; TRBD2 aligns across 7 bases. V dropped 0 bases and J dropped 6; count of bases not matched to a gene: 2. Germline V gives CDR1 SEHNR, CDR2 FQNEAQ (reference sequence). The CDR3 totals 14 residues. CDR3 region: CASSLALASNEQFF. The DNA of the CDR3 is TGTGCCAGCAGCTTAGCACTAGCGTCCAATGAGCAGTTCTTC.

The table lists this clonotype with a few counts. For the CDR3, the DNA is TGTGCCAGCACCCACCAGCGCGGGAGGGGATCTGCCACAGATACGCAGTATTTT. It translates to CASTHQRGRGSATDTQYF. The chain uses TRBV12-3 or TRBV12-4 and TRBJ2-3; 9 nucleotides agree with TRBD2. CDR3 size: 18 residues. V gave up 7 bases and J gave up 2 bases; unmatched junction bases: 16.

This clonotype was recorded a few times. The J gene is TRBJ2-2, the V gene TRBV29-1, with 14 positions matching TRBD2. Trimming at V came to 6 bases and at J to 5 bases, leaving 8 bases not matched to a gene. The germline CDR1 and CDR2 sequences are SQVTM and ANQGSEA. This CDR3 is built from 16 residues. CDR3 sequence reads: CSVGGLAGVRTGELFF. The CDR3 DNA is TGCAGCGTGGGGGGACTAGCGGGAGTGAGGACCGGGGAGCTGTTTTTT.

Of note for this clonotype: A much larger clone sits a single nucleotide away, making a read error possible. CDR3 in DNA: TGTGCCAGCAGCTTAGGGGGGGCGGCCTCTGGAAACACCATATATTTT. Protein sequence: CASSLGGAASGNTIYF. The V call is TRBV7-9, the J call TRBJ1-3; D is possibly TRBD1 (6 bases). Trimming stripped 1 base from V and 0 bases from J, with 10 bases between. The CDR3 loop spans 16 amino acids. Germline V lookup: CDR1 SEHNR, CDR2 FQNEAQ (reference sequence). The full variable domain, with the rest looked up from reference TRBV7-9 and TRBJ1-3, is DTGVSQNPRHKITKRGQNVTFRCDPISEHNRLYWYRQTLGQGPEFLTYFQNEAQLEKSRLLSDRFSAERPKGSFSTLEIQRTEQGDSAMYLCASSLGGAASGNTIYFGEGSWLTVV.

On this clonotype: A much larger clonotype is one base distant, so this may be a read error. The V and J genes are TRBV28 and TRBJ2-5; D is uncertain. The CDR3 spans 14 residues. From germline, CDR1 is MDHEN and CDR2 SYDVKM. With 3 bases removed from V and 5 bases from J, the gap between germline ends came to 13 bases. The CDR3 nucleotides read TGTGCCAGCAGTTTTATGGGAAGGTCGGAGACCCAGTACTTC. It translates to CASSFMGRSETQYF.

This clonotype was recorded many times. The chain is built from TRBV5-5 and TRBJ2-1; TRBD2 might be the D (5 bases). The CDR3 spans 16 residues. V shed 3 bases and J shed 0 bases, with 13 bases lying between them. Germline V gene data show CDR1 as SGHKS and CDR2 as YYEKEE (reference sequence). The CDR3 loop reads CASSYLSGSSYNEQFF. In DNA, the CDR3 is TGTGCCAGCAGCTATCTCAGCGGAAGCTCCTACAATGAGCAGTTCTTC.

This clonotype has at least ten counts. This chain links TRBV12-3 or TRBV12-4 with TRBJ2-3, with 8 bases matching TRBD2. This CDR3 is 15 amino acids long. V dropped 6 bases and J dropped 3; count of bases not matched to a gene: 8. This chain's CDR3 is CASRPGRVGTDTQYF. The CDR3 DNA reads TGTGCCAGCAGACCCGGGAGGGTTGGAACAGATACGCAGTATTTT.

This clonotype came up a few times. This chain joins TRBV5-1 and TRBJ1-5; tentative D call: TRBD1 (6 bases). Germline values: CDR1 SGHRS, CDR2 YFSETQ. The CDR3 loop spans 14 amino acids. V dropped 1 base and J dropped 4 bases, with 9 bases sitting between them. CDR3 coding DNA: TGCGCCAGCAGCTTGTACAGGGAAAATCAGCCCCAGCATTTT. It specifies CASSLYRENQPQHF.

This clonotype came up many times. The CDR3 coding sequence is TGCGCCAGCAGCCCGGAGGCGGGCGGGGAGCTGTTTTTT. This gives the protein CASSPEAGGELFF. J is TRBJ2-2 and V is TRBV5-1; TRBD2 might be the D (5 bases). The CDR3 sequence is 13 residues long. The germline V gene encodes CDR1 SGHRS and CDR2 YFSETQ. V was shortened by 4 bases and J by 7 bases, with 11 bases between the two germline ends.

Worth noting for this clonotype: A much larger clone differs by one base, so this may be a read error. The rearrangement links TRBV7-9 to TRBJ2-3; 7 bases agree with TRBD2. CDR3 length: 16 amino acids. CDR1 and CDR2 from the germline V gene are SEHNR and FQNEAQ (reference sequence). Unmatched junction bases numbered 11, after V lost 4 bases and J lost 4 bases. The CDR3, as DNA: TGTGCCAGCAGCTCCCAGCGGGATGGTGGCGCAGATACGCAGTATTTT. Translation gives CASSSQRDGGADTQYF.

This clonotype has at least ten counts. The gene calls are TRBV7-2 and TRBJ2-1; D not resolved. This CDR3 spans 12 amino acids. CDR1 and CDR2 from the germline V gene are SGHTA and FQGNSA. The V end was cut by 4 bases, the J end by 9 bases, with 10 bases between. For the CDR3, the DNA is TGTGCCAGCAGCTATGCCTCCGGTGAGCAGTTCTTC. Its translation: CASSYASGEQFF.

Only a few counts were recorded for this clonotype. The V call is TRBV6-2 or TRBV6-3, the J call TRBJ2-5, with 7 positions matching TRBD2. Per the germline V gene, CDR1 is MNHEY and CDR2 is SVGEGT. The J segment lost 1 base and the V segment lost 8 bases, leaving 4 bases of the junction unmatched. The CDR3 has 13 amino acids. CDR3 amino acids: CASGLAGQETQYF. In nucleotides, the CDR3 is TGTGCCAGCGGATTAGCGGGCCAAGAGACCCAGTACTTC.